The 16 T cell receptor beta chains presented below share a single source sample, sequenced in a study of Tregs in tolerant kidney transplant recipients. This table comes from immunoSEQ multiplex PCR, and its TCRdb copy is limited to in-frame clones, with some not included. The data show about 110,000 clones, with 90% seen just once and approximately 0.3% held by the top ten. Sequencing was performed on CD4+ T cells from blood, taken before the transplant. These receptors all come from a human donor who received a combined kidney and bone marrow transplant.

A few counts support this clone. The CDR3 sequence is CASRTWTGHTEAFF. The CDR3 DNA follows: TGTGCCAGCAGAACCTGGACAGGGCACACTGAAGCTTTCTTT. V is TRBV27 and J is TRBJ1-1, with 8 bases that match TRBD1. The V gene end was trimmed by 6 bases and the J gene end by 3 bases; junction bases not matched to a gene: 6. CDR1 and CDR2 from the germline V gene are MNHEY and SMNVEV (reference sequence). The CDR3 contains 14 residues.

The chain couples TRBV4-3 to TRBJ2-1, with TRBD2 matching 8 bases. V was pared by 2 bases and J by 3 bases, with 9 bases of the junction left unmatched. Germline CDR1 LGHNA, CDR2 YSLEER. The CDR3 runs to 17 residues. In nucleotides, the CDR3 is TGCGCCAGCAGCCAATCACTAAGCGGGAGCGGCTACAATGAGCAGTTCTTC. Residues: CASSQSLSGSGYNEQFF.

This sequence joins TRBV10-1 and TRBJ2-3, with D uncertain. Germline assignment: CDR1 WNHNN and CDR2 SYGVQD (reference sequence). Trimming pared 0 bases from V and 5 bases from J, leaving 15 bases between. The CDR3 sequence is 16 residues long. Here the CDR3 reads CASSESVLPLQDTQYF. In nucleotides, the CDR3 is TGCGCCAGCAGTGAGTCGGTACTTCCACTACAAGATACGCAGTATTTT.

The chain has TRBV5-5 and TRBJ2-1, with D hard to call. The length of the CDR3 is 13 residues. Trimming removed 4 bases at V and 8 bases at J, with 13 bases between. Germline-derived CDR1 and CDR2 are SGHKS and YYEKEE (reference sequence). The CDR3 coding sequence is TGTGCCAGCAGCGATATCGGTCTCCATGAGCAGTTCTTC. The encoded protein is CASSDIGLHEQFF. The complete variable domain, with remaining parts taken from reference TRBV5-5 and TRBJ2-1, reads DAGVTQSPTHLIKTRGQQVTLRCSPISGHKSVSWYQQVLGQGPQFIFQYYEKEERGRGNFPDRFSARQFPNYSSELNVNALLLGDSALYLCASSDIGLHEQFFGPGTRLTVL.

The chain uses TRBV9 and TRBJ2-4, with a tentative D call TRBD2 (6 bases). This CDR3 comprises 18 residues. The ends were cut back, 0 bases at V and 1 base at J, with 17 bases in the middle. Germline V CDR1 and CDR2: SGDLS, YYNGEE. The CDR3 coding sequence is TGTGCCAGCAGCGTAGGGGAAGGTGGGAGCGGGGCCAAAAACATTCAGTACTTC. It translates to CASSVGEGGSGAKNIQYF.

The chain recombines TRBV5-1 with TRBJ1-1; TRBD1 is a possible D gene (5 bases). This CDR3 has 15 amino acids. The germline V and J ends were trimmed by 0 bases and 1 base, with 10 bases remaining between them. The germline V gene has CDR1 SGHRS and CDR2 YFSETQ. CDR3 sequence: CASSLESGKNTEAFF. CDR3 nucleotides: TGCGCCAGCAGCTTGGAGTCAGGGAAGAACACTGAAGCTTTCTTT.

The gene calls are TRBV20-1 and TRBJ2-5, with unresolved D. The length of the CDR3 is 11 residues. CDR1 DFQATT and CDR2 SNEGSKA come from the germline V gene (reference sequence). Trimming shortened V by 2 bases and J by 5 bases, and 6 bases separated the two germline ends. CDR3 nucleotide sequence: TGCAGTGCTAGATGGCGGGAGACCCAGTACTTC. Protein product: CSARWRETQYF.

The chain couples TRBV11-2 to TRBJ2-5; 8 positions match TRBD2. From germline, CDR1 is SGHAT and CDR2 FQNNGV. V was pared by 0 bases and J by 6 bases, with 15 bases of the junction left unmatched. The CDR3 spans 18 residues. CDR3 sequence reads: CASSLDRLGGAGDQTQYF. Here the CDR3 DNA reads TGTGCCAGCAGCTTAGATCGCCTCGGGGGGGCCGGGGATCAGACCCAGTACTTC.

The V call is TRBV10-2, the J call TRBJ2-5; 7 bases are shared with TRBD2. J gave up 4 bases and V 2 bases, and 4 bases lay outside the gene matches. This CDR3 region has 14 residues. In germline, CDR1 is WSHSY, CDR2 SAAADI. The CDR3 here is CASSEVSSGETQYF. CDR3 nucleotides: TGCGCCAGCAGTGAGGTGTCTAGCGGAGAGACCCAGTACTTC.

The CDR3 nucleotides read TGTGCCACCAGCAGAGATATCCAGCAAGAGACCCAGTACTTC. It is translated as CATSRDIQQETQYF. The chain combines TRBV15 with TRBJ2-5; D ambiguous. This CDR3 comprises 14 residues. Germline CDR1 and CDR2: LNHNV and YYDKDF (reference sequence). Trimming cost V 0 bases and J 2 bases, with 7 bases left between them. Variable domain in full (rest from reference TRBV15 and TRBJ2-5): DAMVIQNPRYQVTQFGKPVTLSCSQTLNHNVMYWYQQKSSQAPKLLFHYYDKDFNNEADTPDNFQSRRPNTSFCFLDIRSPGLGDTAMYLCATSRDIQQETQYFGPGTRLLVL.

The chain joins TRBV6-6 to TRBJ1-1, with 7 bases aligning to TRBD1. V trimming: 6 bases; J trimming: 7 bases; junction bases outside the gene matches: 5. CDR1 and CDR2 (germline): MNHNY, SVGAGI (reference sequence). This CDR3 contains 12 residues. The CDR3 protein is CASSDRVFEAFF. The CDR3 DNA reads TGTGCCAGCAGCGACAGGGTTTTTGAAGCTTTCTTT.

The rearrangement uses TRBV11-2 and TRBJ2-1, with 9 positions matching TRBD1. Germline V gene data show CDR1 as SGHAT and CDR2 as FQNNGV. Unmatched junction bases numbered 7, after V lost 1 base and J lost 9 bases. The CDR3 consists of 15 residues. CDR3: CASSLGVTGGSEQFF. The CDR3 DNA reads TGTGCCAGCAGCTTAGGGGTGACAGGGGGTAGTGAGCAGTTCTTC.

V usage is TRBV6-6 and J usage is TRBJ2-3; TRBD1 might be the D (5 bases). CDR1 and CDR2 from the germline V gene are MNHNY and SVGAGI (reference sequence). The CDR3 sequence is 16 residues long. Between the trimmed V and J ends, which lost 8 bases and 2 bases, there was a span of 20 bases. CDR3 region: CASLGAQGPHTDTQYF. The CDR3 DNA follows: TGTGCCAGCCTAGGGGCTCAAGGGCCGCACACAGATACGCAGTATTTT.

In nucleotides, the CDR3 is TGTGCCAGCAGAGGAAGGACTAGCGGGAGGAGGGATACGCAGTATTTT. This codes for CASRGRTSGRRDTQYF. The chain carries TRBV6-6 and TRBJ2-3; 14 positions match TRBD2. V gave up 6 bases and J gave up 6 bases; unmatched junction bases: 8. Germline V gives CDR1 MNHNY, CDR2 SVGAGI (reference sequence). This CDR3 is 16 amino acids long.

The J gene is TRBJ1-3, the V gene TRBV12-5; D perhaps matches TRBD1 (5 bases). CDR1 is LGHNT and CDR2 is FRNRAP in the germline V gene. This CDR3 contains 16 residues. V lost 4 bases and J 4 bases, leaving 17 bases between the germline ends. The CDR3 DNA reads TGTGCTAGTGGTTCCCGACTAGAAGGGGACGGAAACACCATATATTTT. Encoded protein: CASGSRLEGDGNTIYF.

The chain has TRBV19 and TRBJ1-2, with D possibly being TRBD1 (5 bases). The CDR3 consists of 11 residues. Germline CDR1 is LNHDA and CDR2 is SQIVND (reference sequence). V lost 4 bases to trimming and J lost 12 bases, with 12 bases between them. CDR3 residues: CASSSRSGNTF. The CDR3 nucleotides are TGTGCCAGTAGTAGCCGCTCAGGGAACACCTTC.